A few counts support the clone carrying this T cell receptor (beta chain). Its antigen is as yet unknown. TCRdb fed the RT-PCR reads into MiXCR, producing one record per CDR3 protein. This table holds about 780,000 distinct CDR3 sequences, less than 20% found once. The record originates from a study of response to subunit inactivated influenza vaccine. The study, taken as a whole, reports: It was the authors' suggestion that each seasonal influenza vaccination recruits few new T cells.

The CDR3 runs to 14 residues. CDR1 and CDR2 (germline): LGHNA, YNFKEQ. Trimming cost V 8 bases and J 12 bases, with 26 bases left between them. Here the sequenced sample was PBMCs from blood, taken less than 6 days after vaccination. The sequence was collected from a man aged 45 to 65 who received an inactivated influenza vaccine. The gene calls are TRBV4-2 and TRBJ2-7; possibly TRBD1 or TRBD2 for D (5 bases each). CDR3 protein: CASDPGSGKGGSYF. In DNA, the CDR3 is TGTGCCAGCGACCCCGGCTCAGGGAAAGGCGGGTCGTACTTC.